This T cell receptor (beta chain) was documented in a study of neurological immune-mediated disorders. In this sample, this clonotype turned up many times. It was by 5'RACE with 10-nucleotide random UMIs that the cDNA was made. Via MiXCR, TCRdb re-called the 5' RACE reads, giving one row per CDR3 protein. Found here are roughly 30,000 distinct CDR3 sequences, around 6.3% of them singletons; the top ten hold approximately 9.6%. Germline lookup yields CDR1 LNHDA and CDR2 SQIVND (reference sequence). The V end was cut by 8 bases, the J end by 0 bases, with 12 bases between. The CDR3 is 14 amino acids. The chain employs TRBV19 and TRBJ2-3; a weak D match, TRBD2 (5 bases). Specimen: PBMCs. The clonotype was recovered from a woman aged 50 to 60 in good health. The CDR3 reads CASRLAGSTDTQYF. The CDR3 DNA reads TGTGCCAGTCGGCTTGCGGGTAGCACAGATACGCAGTATTTT.